A single sample is the source of the 6 T cell receptor beta chains below, sequenced in a study of a mutant IDH1 vaccine in newly diagnosed glioma. The antigens for these receptors are not known. This sample's time point: week 35, safety follow-up. It was 300 ug of mutant IDH1 20-mer peptide that made up each vaccine dose, given with topical imiquimod. Produced via immunoSEQ multiplex PCR; TCRdb's table is partial and in-frame only. There are some 47,000 clones in the sample; 81% occur only once, and 4.5% to 6% lies in the top ten. The sample here was PBMCs, taken from a glioma patient whose treatment included an IDH1 peptide vaccine. All receptors derive from a woman aged 40 to 50 with glioma. Some clones in this sample may be carry-over from other donors' samples.

The chain carries TRBV6-1 and TRBJ1-6; a weak D match, TRBD1 (5 bases). CDR3 length: 13 amino acids. The germline CDR1 and CDR2 sequences are MNHNS and SASEGT. Trimming stripped 9 bases from V and 7 bases from J, with 13 bases between. The CDR3 sequence: CASAPGTNSPLHF. CDR3 coding DNA: TGTGCCAGTGCCCCAGGGACCAATTCACCCCTCCACTTT.

The gene calls are TRBV5-5 and TRBJ1-4, with 9 bases that match TRBD1. J gave up 7 bases and V 1 base, and 2 bases lay outside the gene matches. Germline values: CDR1 SGHKS, CDR2 YYEKEE (reference sequence). The CDR3 runs to 14 residues. The CDR3 reads CASSLRQGGEKLFF. Here the CDR3 DNA reads TGTGCCAGCAGCTTGAGACAGGGGGGTGAAAAACTGTTTTTT.

This chain joins TRBV9 and TRBJ2-7; 8 nucleotides agree with TRBD1. The J segment lost 0 bases and the V segment lost 0 bases, leaving 2 bases of the junction unmatched. Germline V CDR1 and CDR2: SGDLS, YYNGEE. CDR3 length equals 15 residues. Here the CDR3 DNA reads TGTGCCAGCAGCGTAGGGGACAGGAGCTCCTACGAGCAGTACTTC. Protein sequence: CASSVGDRSSYEQYF.

The genes are TRBV12-5 and TRBJ2-7; D is possibly TRBD1 (6 bases). Germline V gene sequence: CDR1 LGHNT, CDR2 FRNRAP. The CDR3 totals 15 residues. V lost 0 bases to trimming and J lost 5 bases, with 14 bases between them. CDR3 coding DNA: TGTGCTAGTGGTTTGGTACATACAGGGTGGGACGAGCAGTACTTC. Its protein is CASGLVHTGWDEQYF. Drawing the rest from reference TRBV12-5 and TRBJ2-7, the complete variable domain is DARVTQTPRHKVTEMGQEVTMRCQPILGHNTVFWYRQTMMQGLELLAYFRNRAPLDDSGMPKDRFSAEMPDATLATLKIQPSEPRDSAVYFCASGLVHTGWDEQYFGPGTRLTVT.

The V call is TRBV7-2, the J call TRBJ1-2, with D perhaps matching TRBD1 (6 bases). Looked up from germline, CDR1 is SGHTA and CDR2 is FQGNSA. The CDR3 runs to 14 residues. V shed 4 bases and J shed 4 bases, with 13 bases lying between them. CDR3 loop: CASSSTTGTYGYTF. CDR3 nucleotide sequence: TGTGCCAGCAGCTCCACGACAGGAACCTATGGCTACACCTTC.

The chain employs TRBV5-4 and TRBJ1-2, with D possibly matching TRBD1 (5 bases). The V end was cut by 5 bases, the J end by 6 bases, with 23 bases between. Germline lookup yields CDR1 SGHNT and CDR2 YYREEE (reference sequence). The CDR3 loop spans 16 amino acids. CDR3 nucleotides: TGTGCCAGCAGTGGTGGGGGTGCCGGGGCAGCGAATGGCTACACCTTC. It encodes CASSGGGAGAANGYTF.